The next 32 T cell receptor beta chains were all read from a single sample in a study of blood T cell repertoires in COVID-19. Clones were sequenced by immunoSEQ multiplex PCR, and TCRdb holds only the in-frame ones, with some missing. The sample has some 110,000 clones, around 74% seen once. Sequences were obtained from peripheral blood. The receptor source for this set is a woman aged 70-85 years with acute or convalescent COVID-19.

In its sample, this clone was seen many times. The gene calls are TRBV10-3 and TRBJ1-5; TRBD1 is a possible D gene (5 bases). CDR3 size: 15 residues. With 4 bases removed from V and 7 bases from J, the gap between germline ends came to 17 bases. CDR1 and CDR2 from the germline V gene are ENHRY and SYGVKD. CDR3 coding DNA: TGTGCCATCAGTGCGACAGTGGATGGGCTCCAGCCCCAGCATTTT. This sequence encodes CAISATVDGLQPQHF.

This chain joins TRBV4-2 and TRBJ1-5; D might be TRBD1 (5 bases). V gave up 0 bases and J gave up 3 bases, with 18 bases separating them. Germline lookup yields CDR1 LGHNA and CDR2 YNFKEQ. The CDR3 extends over 18 amino acids. The CDR3 nucleotides read TGTGCCAGCAGCCAAGATGGCGGGACGGGGATCTTCAATCAGCCCCAGCATTTT. It translates to CASSQDGGTGIFNQPQHF.

In regard to this clone: In the same sample, other DNA sequences code for this CDR3. CDR3 nucleotide sequence: TGCGCCAGCAGCCAAGATTCCGGGGGGAACACTGAAGCTTTCTTT. Its translation: CASSQDSGGNTEAFF. The V and J genes are TRBV4-3 and TRBJ1-1, with TRBD1 as a possible D gene (5 bases). The ends were cut back, 0 bases at V and 1 base at J, with 9 bases in the middle. Germline CDR1 reads LGHNA; CDR2 reads YSLEER. The CDR3 has 15 amino acids.

This sequence joins TRBV6-5 and TRBJ2-1; TRBD2 matches 11 bases. Per germline, CDR1 MNHEY and CDR2 SVGAGI. The CDR3 covers 14 residues. Trimming took 6 bases from V and 10 from J; bases not matched to a gene: 8. CDR3 protein: CASSPGTSGLEQFF. The CDR3, as DNA: TGTGCCAGCAGCCCCGGGACTAGCGGTTTGGAGCAGTTCTTC.

The gene calls are TRBV11-3 and TRBJ1-1; 9 nucleotides align to TRBD1. The germline gives CDR1 SGHNT, CDR2 YENEEA. The CDR3 runs to 15 residues. Unmatched junction bases numbered 4, after V lost 4 bases and J lost 1 base. The CDR3 DNA reads TGTGCCAGCAGCTCGGGACAGGGCGAGAACACTGAAGCTTTCTTT. Residues: CASSSGQGENTEAFF.

The V call is TRBV12-5, the J call TRBJ2-1; D call uncertain. CDR1 and CDR2 from the germline V gene are LGHNT and FRNRAP. The CDR3 contains 12 residues. The V gene lost 6 bases and the J gene lost 9 bases, with 12 bases spanning the gap. CDR3 nucleotide sequence: TGTGCTAGTGGGCAACAGAGAAGTGAGCAGTTCTTC. It specifies CASGQQRSEQFF.

The chain recombines TRBV9 with TRBJ2-3; a possible D gene is TRBD1 (7 bases). Germline V gives CDR1 SGDLS, CDR2 YYNGEE. The CDR3 spans 15 residues. Trimming removed 0 bases from V and 4 bases from J, with 12 bases in between. The CDR3 nucleotides read TGTGCCAGCAGCGTAGAGGGCAGGGGGGCAGATACGCAGTATTTT. Its translation is CASSVEGRGADTQYF.

The genes are TRBV2 and TRBJ2-2; 8 positions match TRBD1. Trimming cost V 6 bases and J 4 bases; bases outside gene matches: 7. This CDR3 region has 15 residues. Germline values: CDR1 SNHLY, CDR2 FYNNEI. CDR3 nucleotide sequence: TGTGCCAGCAGCGAGACAGGGGTGAGCACCGGGGAGCTGTTTTTT. Its protein product is CASSETGVSTGELFF.

This clone appeared a few times. The V and J genes are TRBV3-1 (or the pseudogene TRBV3-2) and TRBJ2-3; 12 bases map to TRBD2. Germline V CDR1 and CDR2: LGHDT, YNNKEL (reference sequence). The CDR3 contains 16 residues. Unmatched junction bases numbered 8, after V lost 2 bases and J lost 8 bases. The CDR3 spells CASSQWLAGGRGTQYF. CDR3 sequence (DNA): TGTGCCAGCAGCCAATGGCTAGCGGGGGGGCGGGGTACGCAGTATTTT.

The chain couples TRBV19 to TRBJ1-2; 7 nucleotides line up with TRBD1. This CDR3 comprises 17 residues. V shed 6 bases, J shed 5 bases, and the junction held 18 bases outside the gene matches. Germline V CDR1 and CDR2: LNHDA, SQIVND (reference sequence). This CDR3 reads CASRRQGPRMRQYGYTF. As DNA, the CDR3 is TGTGCCAGTAGAAGACAGGGCCCAAGAATGCGGCAGTATGGCTACACCTTC.

The chain couples TRBV6-2 or TRBV6-3 to TRBJ1-2, with TRBD1 matching over 8 bases. V dropped 2 bases and J dropped 8; count of bases not matched to a gene: 7. In germline, CDR1 is MNHEY, CDR2 SVGEGT. The CDR3 spans 14 residues. As DNA, the CDR3 is TGTGCCAGCAGTTACGCGGACAGGGAAGGCGGCTACACCTTC. This gives the protein CASSYADREGGYTF.

CDR3 nucleotide sequence: TGTGCCAGCAGCACAGTGTCTGAGGTTTACGAGCAGTACTTC. It codes for CASSTVSEVYEQYF. The chain uses TRBV21-1 and TRBJ2-7; the table's TRBD2 call for D was not verified on the DNA. TRBV21-1 has pseudogene status. The CDR3 spans 14 residues.

The chain recombines TRBV11-2 with TRBJ2-3; possibly TRBD1 for D (5 bases). V gave up 3 bases and J gave up 2 bases, with 12 bases separating them. CDR1 and CDR2 from the germline V gene are SGHAT and FQNNGV. The CDR3 runs to 15 residues. CDR3 nucleotides: TGTGCCAGCAGCTTTCAGGGTCGGCCCACAGATACGCAGTATTTT. Its translation: CASSFQGRPTDTQYF. The full variable domain, completed using reference TRBV11-2 and TRBJ2-3, is EAGVAQSPRYKIIEKRQSVAFWCNPISGHATLYWYQQILGQGPKLLIQFQNNGVVDDSQLPKDRFSAERLKGVDSTLKIQPAKLEDSAVYLCASSFQGRPTDTQYFGPGTRLTVL.

The table lists this clone with a few counts. The chain couples TRBV29-1 to TRBJ1-1; D is ambiguous. V gave up 4 bases and J gave up 7 bases, with 16 bases separating them. Germline-derived CDR1 and CDR2 are SQVTM and ANQGSEA. This CDR3 is 13 amino acids long. CDR3 sequence reads: CSVGALGRREAFF. The CDR3 DNA reads TGCAGCGTTGGTGCTCTCGGCAGGCGTGAAGCTTTCTTT. The full variable domain, with the rest looked up from reference TRBV29-1 and TRBJ1-1, is SAVISQKPSRDICQRGTSLTIQCQVDSQVTMMFWYRQQPGQSLTLIATANQGSEATYESGFVIDKFPISRPNLTFSTLTVSNMSPEDSSIYLCSVGALGRREAFFGQGTRLTVV.

The chain joins TRBV6-5 to TRBJ2-1; tentative D call: TRBD1 (5 bases). The germline V and J ends were trimmed by 0 bases and 6 bases, with 6 bases remaining between them. CDR3 length: 13 amino acids. Germline loops: CDR1 MNHEY, CDR2 SVGAGI. The CDR3 nucleotides are TGTGCCAGCAGTTACTCTCAGGGCAATGAGCAGTTCTTC. Translating gives CASSYSQGNEQFF.

As DNA, the CDR3 is TGTGCCAGTAGTACGACAGGGGGGGCCTTGGGACAGCCCCAGCATTTT. It specifies CASSTTGGALGQPQHF. This rearrangement joins TRBV19 to TRBJ1-5, with TRBD1 identical over 9 bases. Germline V gives CDR1 LNHDA, CDR2 SQIVND (reference sequence). V dropped 4 bases and J dropped 7; count of bases not matched to a gene: 11. This CDR3 comprises 16 residues.

This chain links TRBV5-4 with TRBJ2-1; D possibly corresponds to TRBD2 (5 bases). Germline CDR1 reads SGHNT; CDR2 reads YYREEE (reference sequence). CDR3 size: 14 residues. V lost 0 bases, J lost 9 bases, and 13 bases lay in between. The CDR3 DNA reads TGTGCCAGCAGCTTGGCTTCCCCCGGAGGTGAGCAGTTCTTC. It is translated as CASSLASPGGEQFF.

The gene calls are TRBV6-4 and TRBJ2-1; 10 bases are shared with TRBD2. After removal of 3 bases from V and 8 bases from J, the junction contained 4 bases not matched to a gene. Germline V gene sequence: CDR1 MRHNA, CDR2 SNTAGT. This CDR3 spans 14 amino acids. CDR3 sequence reads: CASSELAGRHEQFF. CDR3 nucleotide sequence: TGTGCCAGCAGTGAACTAGCGGGGAGACATGAGCAGTTCTTC.

This clone has just a few counts. This chain uses TRBV30 with TRBJ2-3, with unresolved D. The CDR3 totals 12 residues. Germline V gene lookup returns CDR1 GTSNPN and CDR2 SVGIG (reference sequence). V was clipped by 0 bases and J by 3 bases, with 4 bases between them. CDR3 DNA sequence: TGTGCCTGGAGTGTCCAAACAGATACGCAGTATTTT. It is translated as CAWSVQTDTQYF. The whole variable domain, filled in from reference TRBV30 and TRBJ2-3, reads SQTIHQWPATLVQPVGSPLSLECTVEGTSNPNLYWYRQAAGRGLQLLFYSVGIGQISSEVPQNLSASRPQDRQFILSSKKLLLSDSGFYLCAWSVQTDTQYFGPGTRLTVL.

V usage is TRBV6-4 and J usage is TRBJ1-6; 7 nucleotides align to TRBD1. Germline values: CDR1 MRHNA, CDR2 SNTAGT. The CDR3 has 14 residues. Trimming at V came to 6 bases and at J to 7 bases, leaving 6 bases not matched to a gene. CDR3 sequence reads: CASRAGGTNSPLHF. The CDR3 DNA reads as TGTGCCAGCAGGGCAGGGGGGACCAATTCACCCCTCCACTTT.

The chain has TRBV6-5 and TRBJ2-2; TRBD2 matches 9 bases. The CDR3 is 16 amino acids. The germline gives CDR1 MNHEY, CDR2 SVGAGI. J gave up 5 bases and V 0 bases, and 4 bases lay outside the gene matches. Here the CDR3 reads CASSYSAGGWTGELFF. The CDR3, as DNA: TGTGCCAGCAGTTACTCTGCGGGGGGGTGGACCGGGGAGCTGTTTTTT.

The chain is built from TRBV15 and TRBJ1-2, with TRBD1 matching over 9 bases. The germline CDR1 and CDR2 sequences are LNHNV and YYDKDF (reference sequence). The V and J ends lost 3 bases and 6 bases, in that order; junction bases with no gene match: 14. The CDR3 loop spans 17 amino acids. The CDR3 DNA follows: TGTGCCACCAGCAGCAAGTCTTACAGGGGGCGACGGGATGGCTACACCTTC. It encodes CATSSKSYRGRRDGYTF.

This sequence joins TRBV28 and TRBJ1-1; unclear D gene. There are 11 residues in the CDR3. Trimming took off 6 bases at V and 11 bases at J, with 13 bases between the two ends. Germline V gives CDR1 MDHEN, CDR2 SYDVKM. This CDR3 is CASRTPVRAFF. As DNA, the CDR3 is TGTGCCAGCAGGACACCCGTTCGGGCTTTCTTT.

This clone was seen a single time. The V gene is TRBV7-2, the J gene TRBJ2-7; weak D call: TRBD1 (6 bases). Germline values: CDR1 SGHTA, CDR2 FQGNSA. V was shortened by 4 bases and J by 2 bases, with 12 bases between the two germline ends. This CDR3 comprises 14 residues. CDR3 in DNA: TGTGCCAGCAGCTCCAACAGGGTTGCCTACGAGCAGTACTTC. This sequence encodes CASSSNRVAYEQYF.

This chain connects TRBV28 to TRBJ1-1, with a possible D match to TRBD1 (6 bases). V lost 6 bases and J 11 bases, leaving 19 bases between the germline ends. Germline values: CDR1 MDHEN, CDR2 SYDVKM. The CDR3 contains 13 residues. DNA for the CDR3: TGTGCCAGCAGGTCATACAGGGTTTCTAACGCTTTCTTT. It yields the protein CASRSYRVSNAFF.

The chain links TRBV9 to TRBJ1-3; D remains unclear. The CDR3 length is 12 residues. V lost 4 bases, J lost 2 bases, and 4 bases lay in between. Germline V CDR1 and CDR2: SGDLS, YYNGEE. In DNA, the CDR3 is TGTGCCAGCAGCCCTACTGGAAACACCATATATTTT. It translates to CASSPTGNTIYF.

The V call is TRBV5-1, the J call TRBJ1-6, with TRBD1 as a possible D gene (6 bases). CDR3 length: 15 amino acids. Per germline, CDR1 SGHRS and CDR2 YFSETQ. The V end was cut by 4 bases, the J end by 4 bases, with 12 bases between. CDR3 nucleotide sequence: TGCGCCAGCAGCCCGGATGGACAGTATAATTCACCCCTCCACTTT. Translating it yields CASSPDGQYNSPLHF.

This rearrangement joins TRBV7-9 to TRBJ1-1, with 8 bases fitting TRBD1. Germline V gene sequence: CDR1 SEHNR, CDR2 FQNEAQ (reference sequence). The CDR3 is made up of 15 amino acids. The junction had 9 bases not matched to a gene; V was cut back by 8 bases and J by 1 base. The CDR3 loop reads CASHVPQGANTEAFF. CDR3 DNA sequence: TGTGCCAGCCACGTGCCCCAGGGGGCGAACACTGAAGCTTTCTTT.

This clone was found a few times. A read error may be the cause here, since a much bigger clone is one base away. The CDR3 region is CASLSLWVGRGGEQYF. The CDR3 DNA follows: TGCGCCAGCTTGAGCCTTTGGGTGGGCCGGGGGGGGGAGCAGTACTTC. The chain has TRBV5-1 and TRBJ2-7; 8 bases are shared with TRBD2. This CDR3 is 16 amino acids long. The trim removed 7 bases at V and 7 bases at J, leaving 19 bases unmatched. Per the germline V gene, CDR1 is SGHRS and CDR2 is YFSETQ.

This chain links TRBV2 with TRBJ1-2; D is perhaps TRBD1 (5 bases). Trimming cost V 7 bases and J 4 bases, with 13 bases left between them. The CDR3 runs to 13 residues. Germline V CDR1 and CDR2: SNHLY, FYNNEI. The CDR3 sequence is CASIQSGLYGYTF. In nucleotides, the CDR3 is TGTGCCAGCATCCAGTCAGGGCTCTATGGCTACACCTTC.

DNA of the CDR3: TGTGCCAGCAGCTCCGGTGGGGGCAACACTGAAGCTTTCTTT. Translated, it gives CASSSGGGNTEAFF. This rearrangement joins TRBV5-5 to TRBJ1-1; the D gene is possibly TRBD1 (6 bases). The CDR3 has 14 residues. The V and J ends lost 3 bases and 2 bases respectively, with 11 bases between them. Germline CDR1 SGHKS, CDR2 YYEKEE (reference sequence).

The chain couples TRBV11-2 to TRBJ2-3, with D maybe TRBD2 (6 bases). V gave up 4 bases and J gave up 4 bases, with 18 bases separating them. In germline, CDR1 is SGHAT, CDR2 FQNNGV. The CDR3 is 16 amino acids. CDR3 DNA: TGTGCCAGCAGCTATAGCGGTGTACCTTGGGCAGATACGCAGTATTTT. Translated, it gives CASSYSGVPWADTQYF.